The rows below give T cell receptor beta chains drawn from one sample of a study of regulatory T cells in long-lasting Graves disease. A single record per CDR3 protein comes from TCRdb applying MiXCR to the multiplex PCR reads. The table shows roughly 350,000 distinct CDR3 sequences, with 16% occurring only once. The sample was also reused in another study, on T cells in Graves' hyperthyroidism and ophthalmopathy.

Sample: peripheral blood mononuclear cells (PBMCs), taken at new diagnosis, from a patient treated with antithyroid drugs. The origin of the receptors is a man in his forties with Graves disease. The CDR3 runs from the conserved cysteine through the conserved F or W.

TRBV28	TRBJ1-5	CASSLWGPPSNQPQHF
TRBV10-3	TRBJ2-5	CAIRGRTSGGTQETQYF
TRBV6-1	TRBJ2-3	CASSPLGHTDTQYF
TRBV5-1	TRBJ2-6	CASSFGGANVLTF
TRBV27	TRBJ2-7	CASSQIRGLPTYEQYF
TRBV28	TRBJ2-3	CASRSYDTQYF
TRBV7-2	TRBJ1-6	CASSLRARSPLHF
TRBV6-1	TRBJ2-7	CASSLRGLIYEQYF
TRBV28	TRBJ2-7	CASSFPGQPPYEQYF
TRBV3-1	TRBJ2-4	CASSQERASGGFKNIQYF
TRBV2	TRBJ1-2	CASSGQGHGYTF
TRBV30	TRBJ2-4	CAWSVRGSTKNIQYF
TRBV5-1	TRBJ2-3	CASSLKGGESDTQYF
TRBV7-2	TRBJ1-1	CASSLSALNTEAFF
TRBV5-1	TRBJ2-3	CASSPLSGGGADTQYF
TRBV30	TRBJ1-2	CAWSPGSYGYTF
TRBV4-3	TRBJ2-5	CASSQGDADRGLETQYF
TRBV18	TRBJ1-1	CASSPLRETTEAFF
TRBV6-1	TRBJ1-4	CASSEMGTGAEKLFF
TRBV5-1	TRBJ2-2	CASSPGRAGELFF
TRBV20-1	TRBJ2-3	CSAPQRRSTDTQYF
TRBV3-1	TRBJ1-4	CASSQDFFQVNEKLFF
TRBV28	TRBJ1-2	CASSQIYGYTF
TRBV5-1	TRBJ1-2	CASSLESPNYGYTF
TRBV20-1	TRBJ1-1	CSPAGHTEAFF
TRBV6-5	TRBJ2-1	CASSYSIFINEQFF